Reported below is one T cell receptor (beta chain). Authors' processing steps: Estimation of nucleated cell counts relied on the amplification of reference gene primers. The repertoire was sequenced with immunoSEQ multiplex PCR; TCRdb's copy has only in-frame clones and lacks some. The DNA gave D and trimming, while V, J and clone size come from that table. Of 130,000 or so clones listed, 88% are singletons. These data are taken from a study of blood T cell repertoires in COVID-19. Germline V gene data show CDR1 as MNHEY and CDR2 as SVGAGI. Germline trimming cut 2 bases from V and 3 bases from J; bases unmatched to any gene: 4. This CDR3 comprises 14 residues.

Sequencing used peripheral blood. The rearrangement uses TRBV6-5 and TRBJ2-7, with 7 bases that match TRBD1. This clonotype was sampled from a woman in her fifties or sixties with acute or convalescent COVID-19. CDR3 region: CASSYGDSYYEQYF. CDR3 DNA sequence: TGTGCCAGCAGTTACGGGGACAGTTACTACGAGCAGTACTTC.